A single sample is the source of the 17 T cell receptor beta chains below, sequenced in a study of cytotoxic CD8 clonotypes in ibrutinib-treated CLL. Produced via immunoSEQ multiplex PCR; TCRdb's table is partial and in-frame only. This table holds fewer than 400,000 clones, about 61% found once. This sample comprised PBMCs, obtained after 36 months of ibrutinib treatment. The source is a human donor with chronic lymphocytic leukemia.

The V and J genes are TRBV29-1 and TRBJ2-7; D remains unclear. In germline, CDR1 is SQVTM, CDR2 ANQGSEA. The V gene lost 4 bases and the J gene lost 5 bases, with 21 bases spanning the gap. The CDR3 length is 15 residues. The CDR3 nucleotides are TGCAGCGTTGTCCTGGGATCAAGCTTATGGGACGAGCAGTACTTC. Translating it yields CSVVLGSSLWDEQYF.

The gene calls are TRBV18 and TRBJ2-5; no clear D gene. Germline assignment: CDR1 KGHSH and CDR2 LQKENI. This CDR3 is built from 14 residues. Between the trimmed V and J ends, which lost 3 bases and 5 bases, there was a span of 13 bases. CDR3: CASSPSSSWETQYF. The CDR3 DNA sequence: TGTGCCAGCTCACCTAGTAGCAGCTGGGAGACCCAGTACTTC.

This chain uses TRBV15 with TRBJ1-3; D unclear. The CDR3 sequence is 13 residues long. V was cut by 5 bases and J by 2 bases, with 7 bases left in between. Germline V gives CDR1 LNHNV, CDR2 YYDKDF (reference sequence). The chain's CDR3 is CATSPRAGNTIYF. DNA of the CDR3: TGTGCCACCAGCCCCCGTGCTGGAAACACCATATATTTT.

V and J are TRBV28 and TRBJ1-2, with TRBD1 identical over 8 bases. V trimming: 2 bases; J trimming: 4 bases; junction bases outside the gene matches: 9. CDR1 and CDR2 from the germline V gene are MDHEN and SYDVKM. The CDR3 is 16 residues long. The CDR3 reads CASSLPHRTGTYGYTF. The CDR3 region has the DNA TGTGCCAGCAGTTTACCCCACCGGACAGGGACCTATGGCTACACCTTC.

The V call is TRBV23-1, the J call TRBJ2-7; no clear D. TRBV23-1 belongs to the ORF category, with a function that is uncertain. With 2 bases removed from V and 6 bases from J, the gap between germline ends came to 14 bases. This CDR3 is built from 14 residues. The DNA of the CDR3 is TGCGCCAGCAGTCAAACACCGGGTTCCAGCGAGCAGTACTTC. This translates into CASSQTPGSSEQYF.

The chain combines TRBV7-6 with TRBJ1-4, with TRBD1 matching over 10 bases. V dropped 3 bases and J dropped 12; count of bases not matched to a gene: 25. This CDR3 comprises 20 residues. Germline V gene sequence: CDR1 SGHVS, CDR2 FNYEAQ. The CDR3 region has the DNA TGTGCCAGCAGCTTCCATCGACAGGGGGCGAAATGGGCCCCGCTGGGGGAACTGTTTTTT. Encoded protein: CASSFHRQGAKWAPLGELFF.

This chain uses TRBV9 with TRBJ1-3; weak D call: TRBD1 (5 bases). CDR1 is SGDLS, CDR2 YYNGEE, per germline. Trimming cost V 4 bases and J 3 bases, with 17 bases left between them. The CDR3 contains 16 residues. CDR3 bases: TGTGCCAGCAGCACAGGACGGGGGACTGTTGGAAACACCATATATTTT. This sequence encodes CASSTGRGTVGNTIYF.

The chain is built from TRBV6-6 and TRBJ1-1; weak D call: TRBD1 (6 bases). Germline lookup yields CDR1 MNHNY and CDR2 SVGAGI (reference sequence). V was trimmed by 7 bases and J by 0 bases, leaving 12 bases between them. The CDR3 is made up of 14 amino acids. As DNA, the CDR3 is TGTGCCAGCACAGGGGACGGCATGAACACTGAAGCTTTCTTT. Translation: CASTGDGMNTEAFF.

This chain joins TRBV18 and TRBJ1-1, with D maybe TRBD1 (6 bases). Per germline, CDR1 KGHSH and CDR2 LQKENI. The germline V and J ends were trimmed by 3 bases and 8 bases, with 13 bases remaining between them. The CDR3 has 13 amino acids. The CDR3 is CASSPARGAEAFF. The CDR3, as DNA: TGTGCCAGCTCACCGGCCCGGGGGGCAGAAGCTTTCTTT. Looking up the rest from reference TRBV18 and TRBJ1-1 gives the full variable domain: NAGVMQNPRHLVRRRGQEARLRCSPMKGHSHVYWYRQLPEEGLKFMVYLQKENIIDESGMPKERFSAEFPKEGPSILRIQQVVRGDSAAYFCASSPARGAEAFFGQGTRLTVV.

The chain is built from TRBV4-1 and TRBJ2-3, with TRBD2 as a possible D gene (6 bases). The V and J ends lost 5 bases and 0 bases respectively, with 12 bases between them. There are 15 residues in the CDR3. From germline, CDR1 is MGHRA and CDR2 YSYEKL. The CDR3 nucleotides read TGCGCCAGCAGCTACGGGAGAACGAGCACAGATACGCAGTATTTT. Translating gives CASSYGRTSTDTQYF.

This chain links TRBV7-9 with TRBJ2-2, with TRBD2 matching 14 bases. The CDR3 loop spans 17 amino acids. CDR1 SEHNR and CDR2 FQNEAQ come from the germline V gene (reference sequence). V lost 0 bases to trimming and J lost 3 bases; unmatched junction nucleotides: 0. The CDR3 sequence is CASSLAGLAGDTGELFF. As DNA, the CDR3 is TGTGCCAGCAGCTTAGCGGGACTAGCGGGAGACACCGGGGAGCTGTTTTTT.

This clone came up a few times. This sequence joins TRBV27 and TRBJ1-5; no firm D call. Germline CDR1 reads MNHEY; CDR2 reads SMNVEV (reference sequence). Trimming removed 3 bases from V and 6 bases from J, with 15 bases in between. The CDR3 has 15 residues. CDR3 sequence (DNA): TGTGCCAGCAGTTTGGGCCAGAATCAGTTTCAGCCCCAGCATTTT. Its protein product is CASSLGQNQFQPQHF.

This chain connects TRBV9 to TRBJ2-7, with a tentative D call TRBD2 (6 bases). V lost 4 bases and J 5 bases, leaving 19 bases between the germline ends. The CDR3 runs 15 residues. Germline CDR1 and CDR2: SGDLS and YYNGEE. In DNA form, the CDR3 reads TGTGCCAGCAGCCCTACCCGGAGGGCTTCGAACGAGCAGTACTTC. Protein product: CASSPTRRASNEQYF. Drawing the rest from reference TRBV9 and TRBJ2-7, the complete variable domain is DSGVTQTPKHLITATGQRVTLRCSPRSGDLSVYWYQQSLDQGLQFLIQYYNGEERAKGNILERFSAQQFPDLHSELNLSSLELGDSALYFCASSPTRRASNEQYFGPGTRLTVT.

This clone was observed a single time. The chain employs TRBV7-9 and TRBJ2-7; 8 bases map to TRBD2. The J segment lost 5 bases and the V segment lost 3 bases, leaving 9 bases of the junction unmatched. This CDR3 is 15 amino acids long. CDR1 is SEHNR, CDR2 FQNEAQ, per germline (reference sequence). CDR3 DNA sequence: TGTGCCAGCAGCTTCCAATCCAGAGCGGGGGACGAGCAGTACTTC. Amino acids: CASSFQSRAGDEQYF.

The J gene is TRBJ2-5, the V gene TRBV14, with D perhaps matching TRBD1 or TRBD2 (5 bases each). The germline gives CDR1 SGHDN, CDR2 FVKESK. Trimming took off 2 bases at V and 14 bases at J, with 12 bases between the two ends. This CDR3 has 11 amino acids. CDR3 nucleotide sequence: TGTGCCAGCAGCCAAAGGGGAGTAGGTTACTTC. As protein: CASSQRGVGYF.

The chain uses TRBV4-1 and TRBJ1-5; 9 nucleotides match TRBD1. The CDR3 contains 15 residues. The germline CDR1 and CDR2 sequences are MGHRA and YSYEKL. The V and J ends lost 2 bases and 4 bases, in that order; junction bases with no gene match: 3. Written as DNA, the CDR3 is TGCGCCAGCAGCCAACGACAGGGGGTTAATCAGCCCCAGCATTTT. It yields the protein CASSQRQGVNQPQHF.

This clone has more than one count but fewer than ten. This chain joins TRBV12-5 and TRBJ2-3; D is ambiguous. V lost 0 bases and J lost 10, with 8 bases in between. The CDR3 spans 12 residues. CDR1 LGHNT and CDR2 FRNRAP come from the germline V gene. The DNA of the CDR3 is TGTGCTAGTGGTTTGGTACTGGAGCCGCAGTATTTT. Encoded protein: CASGLVLEPQYF.